Below, one T cell receptor (beta chain) is given with its context. This record belongs to a study of PD-1 blockade in classical Hodgkin lymphoma. Described time point: cycle 4 day 1 (C4D1), after more than 5 weeks of nivolumab. No patient escaped relapse after autologous stem cell transplantation, and brentuximab vedotin exposure varied. Using immunoSEQ multiplex PCR, the repertoire was profiled, and TCRdb retains in-frame clones only, with some absent. The sample lists about 7,000 clones, about 74% occurring once. The ends were cut back, 1 base at V and 2 bases at J, with 13 bases in the middle. The length of the CDR3 is 16 residues. CDR1 is SGHVS and CDR2 is FNYEAQ in the germline V gene.

The J gene is TRBJ2-3, the V gene TRBV7-6; no reliable D call. The sample was peripheral blood mononuclear cells (PBMCs), taken before the fourth cycle of nivolumab. This TCR came from a human donor with classical Hodgkin lymphoma. For the CDR3, the DNA is TGTGCCAGCAGCTTAGGAGCCCTACGATCCACAGATACGCAGTATTTT. This codes for CASSLGALRSTDTQYF.